This T cell receptor (beta chain) was obtained from a study of cytomegalovirus exposure and HLA in healthy donors. Points from the study as a whole: TCR sequences were mostly rare, though some public TCRs occurred in many donors. Productive rates of about 90% or about 30% were seen for most TCR beta V segments in an earlier analysis. The study carried out a later analysis of TCR beta sequences. It associated 15,000 to 20,000 of them with specific HLA alleles at a false discovery rate of 0.05.

Germline V CDR1 and CDR2: SGHTA, FQGNSA. CDR3 length: 16 amino acids. After removal of 5 bases from V and 5 bases from J, the junction contained 10 bases not matched to a gene. Comment on this clone: Antigen: not known.

PCR was performed using 60 Vbeta and 13 Jbeta primers. Produced via immunoSEQ multiplex PCR; TCRdb's table is partial and in-frame only. The sample comprises around 190,000 clones, 65% to 75% of which are singletons, and over 4% rests with the top ten. The V gene is TRBV7-2, the J gene TRBJ2-4; 9 bases map to TRBD1. Sequencing used PBMCs. The receptor was isolated from a man in his thirties or forties in good health and CMV-seropositive. This chain's CDR3 is CASSRQDRGLENIQYF. CDR3 nucleotides: TGTGCCAGCAGCAGACAGGACAGGGGTCTCGAAAACATTCAGTACTTC.